This T cell receptor (beta chain) appears in the sequencing data of a study of cytomegalovirus exposure and HLA in healthy donors. Study-wide background: Samples from HLA-typed donors yielded some 85 million unique TCRs in an early data release. The study, taken as a whole, reports: CMV serostatus was the only immune exposure information that was available. In an earlier analysis, most TCR beta V segments were productive about 87% or about 30% of the time.

The primer mix had 60 Vbeta and 13 Jbeta primers. As processed by the authors: An analysis performed later counted about 80 million unique TCR beta chains (around 9.9 million of them shared). Sequencing was performed with immunoSEQ multiplex PCR; in TCRdb, only in-frame clones are kept and a portion is missing. The V and J calls and clone size were taken over from that table, and D and trimming were inferred from the DNA. The table has some 170,000 clones, 82% seen once. About this clone itself: What it binds is unknown.

The TCR originated in a girl aged 2 to 10 in good health and CMV-seropositive. The sequencing input was PBMCs.

CDR3 bases: TGTGCCAGCAGTTTGGACAGTACTAATGAAAAACTGTTTTTT. Its protein product is CASSLDSTNEKLFF. The genes are TRBV28 and TRBJ1-4, with D possibly matching TRBD1 (6 bases). The CDR3 length is 14 residues. The germline V gene has CDR1 MDHEN and CDR2 SYDVKM. The V end was cut by 3 bases, the J end by 2 bases, with 7 bases between.